The 6 T cell receptor beta chains in this list originate from one sample, sequenced in a study of blood T cell repertoires in COVID-19. Assay used: immunoSEQ multiplex PCR; TCRdb lists only in-frame clones, some missing. This sample has about 170,000 clones; 70% to 90% occur once, and the top ten carry around 8.9%. Sequencing input: peripheral blood. The receptors here all came from a woman aged 80 or over with COVID-19, enrolled during active disease.

The gene calls are TRBV5-1 and TRBJ1-2; TRBD1 matches 8 bases. The CDR3 is 14 residues long. Germline-derived CDR1 and CDR2 are SGHRS and YFSETQ. The trim removed 4 bases at V and 2 bases at J, leaving 4 bases unmatched. CDR3 DNA sequence: TGCGCCAGCAGCACCCGGGACAGGAACTATGGCTACACCTTC. As protein: CASSTRDRNYGYTF.

The rearrangement joins TRBV7-3 to TRBJ2-1; D remains unclear. Germline values: CDR1 SGHTA, CDR2 FQGTGA. This CDR3 has 13 amino acids. Trimming cost V 2 bases and J 6 bases, with 8 bases left between them. CDR3 nucleotides: TGTGCCAGCAGCTTAGCGGCTAGCAATGAGCAGTTCTTC. It translates to CASSLAASNEQFF.

This clone was found once. V gene TRBV5-4 combines with J gene TRBJ2-1, with D perhaps TRBD2 (6 bases). The CDR3 runs to 13 residues. V shed 3 bases and J shed 6 bases, with 10 bases lying between them. Germline values: CDR1 SGHNT, CDR2 YYREEE (reference sequence). The CDR3 DNA follows: TGTGCCAGCAGCTACGGGGGTTCCAATGAGCAGTTCTTC. This translates into CASSYGGSNEQFF. The whole variable domain, remainder taken from reference TRBV5-4 and TRBJ2-1, is ETGVTQSPTHLIKTRGQQVTLRCSSQSGHNTVSWYQQALGQGPQFIFQYYREEENGRGNFPPRFSGLQFPNYSSELNVNALELDDSALYLCASSYGGSNEQFFGPGTRLTVL.

V and J are TRBV28 and TRBJ1-1; 8 bases align to TRBD1. Germline CDR1 MDHEN, CDR2 SYDVKM. V lost 4 bases to trimming and J lost 6 bases; unmatched junction nucleotides: 10. CDR3 length: 15 residues. In DNA form, the CDR3 reads TGTGCCAGCAGTTCTGGACAGGGAGGGGGTCCTGAAGCTTTCTTT. As protein: CASSSGQGGGPEAFF. Full variable domain (missing parts from reference TRBV28 and TRBJ1-1): DVKVTQSSRYLVKRTGEKVFLECVQDMDHENMFWYRQDPGLGLRLIYFSYDVKMKEKGDIPEGYSVSREKKERFSLILESASTNQTSMYLCASSSGQGGGPEAFFGQGTRLTVV.

The CDR3 is CASSLETSGSRTDTQYF. The DNA of the CDR3 is TGTGCCAGCAGCTTGGAGACTAGCGGGAGTAGGACAGATACGCAGTATTTT. The gene calls are TRBV5-4 and TRBJ2-3; TRBD2 matches at 12 bases. Germline values: CDR1 SGHNT, CDR2 YYREEE (reference sequence). Trimming removed 0 bases from V and 3 bases from J; junction bases left unmatched: 5. The CDR3 totals 17 residues.

The chain recombines TRBV5-1 with TRBJ2-5; TRBD1 agrees at 7 bases. CDR1 SGHRS and CDR2 YFSETQ come from the germline V gene. Trimming took 4 bases from V and 5 from J; bases not matched to a gene: 8. The CDR3 length is 14 residues. In DNA form, the CDR3 reads TGCGCCAGCAGCCTAAGACAGGGTGGGGAGACCCAGTACTTC. Amino acids: CASSLRQGGETQYF. Supplemented by reference TRBV5-1 and TRBJ2-5, the full variable domain reads KAGVTQTPRYLIKTRGQQVTLSCSPISGHRSVSWYQQTPGQGLQFLFEYFSETQRNKGNFPGRFSGRQFSNSRSEMNVSTLELGDSALYLCASSLRQGGETQYFGPGTRLLVL.